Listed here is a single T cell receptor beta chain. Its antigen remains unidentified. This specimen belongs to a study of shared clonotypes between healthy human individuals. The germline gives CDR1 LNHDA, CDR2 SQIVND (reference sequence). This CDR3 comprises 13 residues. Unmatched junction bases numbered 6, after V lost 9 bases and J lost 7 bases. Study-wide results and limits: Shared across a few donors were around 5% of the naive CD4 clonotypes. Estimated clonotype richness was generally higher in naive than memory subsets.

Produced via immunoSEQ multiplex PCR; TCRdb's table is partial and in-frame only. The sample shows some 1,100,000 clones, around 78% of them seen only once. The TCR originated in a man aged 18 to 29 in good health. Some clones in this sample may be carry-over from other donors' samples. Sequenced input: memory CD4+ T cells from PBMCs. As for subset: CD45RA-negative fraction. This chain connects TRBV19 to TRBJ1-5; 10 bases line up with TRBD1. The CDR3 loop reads CASETGGGQPQHF. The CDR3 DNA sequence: TGTGCCAGCGAGACAGGGGGCGGACAGCCCCAGCATTTT.